These 11 T cell receptor beta chains originate from one sample sequenced in a study of blood T cell repertoires in COVID-19. Measured with immunoSEQ multiplex PCR; TCRdb has only the in-frame clones, and not every one. This table has more than 200,000 clones, around 87% appearing once. The sequencing input was PBMCs or T cells enriched from blood (not recorded which). The receptors were sampled from a woman aged 50 to 65 who had recovered from COVID-19.

J is TRBJ2-1 and V is TRBV4-3, with 7 nucleotides matching TRBD2. The V gene end was trimmed by 0 bases and the J gene end by 4 bases; junction bases not matched to a gene: 6. CDR1 is LGHNA and CDR2 is YSLEER in the germline V gene. The CDR3 is made up of 16 amino acids. In nucleotides, the CDR3 is TGCGCCAGCAGCCAAGATGGTCTAGCGGTGTACAATGAGCAGTTCTTC. Encoded protein: CASSQDGLAVYNEQFF.

This clone was seen only once. The chain has TRBV28 and TRBJ1-2; D not certain. This CDR3 spans 15 amino acids. Trimming took 5 bases from V and 5 from J, leaving 18 bases between them. Germline V gene data show CDR1 as MDHEN and CDR2 as SYDVKM. This chain's CDR3 is CASSRPANSLYGYTF. For the CDR3, the DNA is TGTGCCAGCAGTAGGCCAGCGAACTCTTTATATGGCTACACCTTC.

This sequence joins TRBV27 and TRBJ1-1; D is possibly TRBD1 (6 bases). V was shortened by 6 bases and J by 2 bases, with 16 bases between the two germline ends. CDR3 length equals 15 residues. The germline gives CDR1 MNHEY, CDR2 SMNVEV (reference sequence). CDR3 DNA sequence: TGTGCCAGCAGGACTTGGGGGCAGGCTAACACTGAAGCTTTCTTT. This sequence encodes CASRTWGQANTEAFF.

The CDR3 sequence: CASSARLAGGFYNEQFF. CDR3 DNA sequence: TGTGCCAGCAGCGCGCGACTAGCGGGAGGGTTTTACAATGAGCAGTTCTTC. J is TRBJ2-1 and V is TRBV7-8; 14 positions match TRBD2. The germline V gene encodes CDR1 SGHVS and CDR2 FQNEAQ. The ends lost 5 bases at V and 4 bases at J; junction bases unmatched: 7. This CDR3 has 17 residues.

This sequence joins TRBV5-1 and TRBJ2-7; 8 bases agree with TRBD1. The CDR3 sequence is 14 residues long. Germline V gives CDR1 SGHRS, CDR2 YFSETQ. Unmatched junction bases numbered 5, after V lost 2 bases and J lost 4 bases. Written as DNA, the CDR3 is TGCGCCAGCAGCTTCTCAGGGGGCGGATACGAGCAGTACTTC. Its translation: CASSFSGGGYEQYF.

This clone was found once. The V and J genes are TRBV28 and TRBJ1-4; D unclear. The CDR3 has 11 amino acids. In germline, CDR1 is MDHEN, CDR2 SYDVKM. Trimming removed 6 bases at V and 6 bases at J, with 5 bases between. Here the CDR3 reads CASRVDEKLFF. The CDR3 nucleotides are TGTGCCAGCAGGGTAGATGAAAAACTGTTTTTT.

This clone was observed once. The chain is built from TRBV20-1 and TRBJ2-3, with 8 bases lining up with TRBD2. Trimming took 3 bases from V and 2 from J; bases not matched to a gene: 7. This CDR3 region has 15 residues. The germline gives CDR1 DFQATT, CDR2 SNEGSKA (reference sequence). CDR3 amino acids: CSASHTAGDTDTQYF. In DNA, the CDR3 is TGCAGTGCTAGTCATACAGCGGGGGACACAGATACGCAGTATTTT.

This chain links TRBV6-5 with TRBJ2-7; 7 nucleotides line up with TRBD1. The ends lost 0 bases at V and 2 bases at J; junction bases unmatched: 4. The V gene's germline CDR1 is MNHEY and CDR2 SVGAGI. This CDR3 is built from 15 residues. The CDR3 sequence: CASSYSGGLAYEQYF. In nucleotides, the CDR3 is TGTGCCAGCAGTTACTCAGGGGGCCTCGCCTACGAGCAGTACTTC.

V is TRBV2 and J is TRBJ2-2; D is possibly TRBD1 (6 bases). V lost 7 bases, J lost 2 bases, and 11 bases lay in between. CDR1 and CDR2 (germline): SNHLY, FYNNEI. CDR3 length equals 14 residues. CDR3 in amino acids: CASTRTVNTGELFF. The CDR3 DNA follows: TGTGCCAGCACAAGGACAGTTAACACCGGGGAGCTGTTTTTT.

The chain links TRBV9 to TRBJ1-4; 8 bases match TRBD1. The CDR3 loop spans 15 amino acids. The V segment lost 5 bases and the J segment 7 bases; nucleotides outside the gene matches: 10. Germline CDR1 is SGDLS and CDR2 is YYNGEE. CDR3 in amino acids: CASSKRDRPGEKLFF. DNA of the CDR3: TGTGCCAGCAGTAAACGGGACAGGCCTGGTGAAAAACTGTTTTTT.

The genes are TRBV18 and TRBJ1-3, with 7 bases fitting TRBD1. J was trimmed by 0 bases and V by 6 bases; bases with no gene match: 5. Germline assignment: CDR1 KGHSH and CDR2 LQKENI. CDR3 length equals 15 residues. CDR3 region: CASSTGIGSGNTIYF. Written as DNA, the CDR3 is TGTGCCAGCTCGACAGGGATTGGCTCTGGAAACACCATATATTTT.